Sequencing of this TCR beta chain was carried out in a study of metastatic and nonmetastatic thyroid tumors. Study-wide findings and caveats: For both blood and tumor, malignant thyroid tumors reportedly showed significantly higher TCR beta diversity than benign nodules did.

As to this clone: The antigen remains undetermined.

The CDR3 runs 13 residues. Trimming pared 2 bases from V and 4 bases from J, leaving 8 bases between. Germline CDR1 MNHEY, CDR2 SVGAGI. No patient had received any treatment before thyroid surgery. In the original processing: CDR3 was compared across clinicopathological groups, and the resulting differences were used to build a distant-metastasis classifier for papillary thyroid cancer. TCRdb re-called clones via MiXCR from the PCR reads. The V and J calls and clone size are TCRdb's, not the authors'. The repertoire includes 3,000 or so clones, about 36% of them detected once, and roughly a fifth sits in the top ten.

Sample: tumor tissue. This TCR was recovered from a female donor with papillary thyroid cancer or a benign thyroid nodule (not recorded which). Some clones in this sample may be carry-over from other donors' samples. The chain recombines TRBV6-5 with TRBJ1-2; D is possibly TRBD1 (6 bases). The CDR3 DNA sequence: TGTGCCAGCAGTTACAAGGGGGTCTATGGCTACACCTTC. Protein sequence: CASSYKGVYGYTF.